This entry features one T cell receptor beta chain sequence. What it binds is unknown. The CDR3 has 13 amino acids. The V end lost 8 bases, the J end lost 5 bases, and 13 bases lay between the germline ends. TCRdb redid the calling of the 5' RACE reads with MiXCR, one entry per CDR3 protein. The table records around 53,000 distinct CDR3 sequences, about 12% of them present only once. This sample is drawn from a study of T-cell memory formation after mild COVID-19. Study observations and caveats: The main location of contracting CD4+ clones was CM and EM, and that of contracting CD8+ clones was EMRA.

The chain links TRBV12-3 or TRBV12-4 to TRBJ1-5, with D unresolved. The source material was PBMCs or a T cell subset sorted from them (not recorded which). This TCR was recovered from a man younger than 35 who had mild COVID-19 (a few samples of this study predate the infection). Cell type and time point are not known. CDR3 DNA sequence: TGTGCCAGCCGCCGGAGGGCGGATCAGCCCCAGCATTTT. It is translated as CASRRRADQPQHF.